The T cell receptor (beta chain) described here comes from a study of blood T cells in healthy people across ages (dated by TCRdb to 2014 to 2015). In terms of the full investigation: Template switching captured roughly one uniquely barcoded TCR beta cDNA molecule per two T cells in model experiments. The study measured age-related changes in TCR beta repertoire diversity using deep sequencing normalized with unique cDNA molecular identifiers. To avoid experimental bias, donors of different ages were randomly spread across the sequencing lanes. Using the same blood draw, the study looked at two additional independent replicas of 1 million unique cDNA reads for two donors, one aged 18 to 30 and the other aged 80 or older. The donors were split into four age groups: young (average about 16 years), middle-aged (roughly 40), aged (roughly 65) and long-lived (over 80).

The roughly 38 donors, aged roughly 6 to 100 years, were systemically healthy Caucasian individuals from Russia. Each donor gave ten milliliters of peripheral blood, drawn into EDTA-treated Vacutainer tubes. Ficoll-Paque density-gradient centrifugation was used to isolate PBMCs, with at least 7 million per sample. Total RNA, at least 5.5 micrograms per sample, was extracted from PBMCs with Trizol reagent. For every donor, flow cytometry on a PBMC aliquot measured the percentage of naive CD45RAhigh/CD27high T cells. The table lists this clonotype with a few counts. This clone's antigen is unknown. No base-level quality is on record; no much larger clone is a single base apart. Summary of the overall study and its limitations: As age increased, observed TCR beta diversity per million T cells dropped in a roughly linear way, and a significant reduction was already evident by age 40. Total diversity estimates from one million sequenced T cells were considered lower bounds and underestimates. The CMV infection status of donors was not known, potentially confounding age-related changes in expanded clonotypes. Since profiling was done on bulk unsorted PBMCs, naive and antigen-experienced compartments could not be conclusively compared. Compared with the aged group, the long-lived group had more naive CD4+ T cells, fewer expanded clones and increased TCR diversity, suggesting age selection. A strong correlation was found between observed TCR beta diversity and the percentage of naive T cells measured by flow cytometry.

The library relied on 5' RACE. For sequencing, an Illumina HiSeq 2500 was employed. A second roughly 6 to 11 cycle PCR used a sample-barcoded 5' primer and a J-beta primer mix. A template-switch 5' adaptor carrying 12 random nucleotides introduced a unique molecular identifier onto each TCR beta cDNA molecule. Each sample yielded at least 2.5 million CDR3-containing paired-end reads. All of the RNA was converted into first-strand cDNA using the Mint cDNA synthesis kit, with a TRBC-specific oligonucleotide serving as the primer. After uracil-DNA glycosylase treatment, a first 18-cycle PCR used universal primers M1SS and BC2_uni_R on all cDNA. In the original analysis: Each sample was normalized by randomly selecting 1 million high-quality reads, each carrying a distinct molecular identifier. Reads with shared molecular identifiers were discarded instead of being binned into consensus sequences. MiTCR, set to a Q25 quality threshold and the strictest error-elimination algorithm, was used for CDR3 identification, clonotype clustering and error correction. Lower-bound total TCR beta diversity was estimated with a nonparametric unseen species model using Euler transformation. TCRdb reworked the public reads: Q25 trimming with fastp, MiXCR clone assembly, productive beta chains retained. Under each unique CDR3 protein, matching rows form one entry showing the most common genes and DNA. These V and J calls rely on TCRdb rather than the paper's analysis. The sample data list more than 700,000 distinct CDR3 sequences, and 35% to 50% of these were observed just once. The ten largest clones capture approximately 18% of the sample.

The sequenced material came from blood. The TCR sequence derives from a man older than 75 in good health.

The DNA is as follows: TGTGCCAGCAGCTTCGGGCCTCCCCCCTACAATGAGCAGTTCTTC. Its translation is CASSFGPPPYNEQFF. Recombination joined TRBV7-3 with TRBJ2-1, with the D gene too uncertain to name. Counted from cysteine to phenylalanine, this CDR3 has 15 amino acids. Solely the CDR3 DNA is kept, with 45 bases framed from the first base. Trimming costs V 3 bases and J 2 bases, and their ends lie 11 bases apart. Taken from the germline V gene, the CDR1 and CDR2 loops are SGHTA and FQGTGA.